This record covers a single T cell receptor (beta chain). Its antigen is currently unknown. The sample is drawn from a study of cytomegalovirus exposure and HLA in healthy donors. Study-wide results and caveats: Previous analysis showed most TCR beta V segments were productive about 87% or about 30% of the time.

The CDR3 consists of 15 residues. Germline values: CDR1 LGHNA, CDR2 YNFKEQ. V was shortened by 0 bases and J by 1 base, with 9 bases between the two germline ends. Primers for the PCR totalled 60 Vbeta and 13 Jbeta. TCRdb's table, derived via immunoSEQ multiplex PCR, lists solely in-frame clones and lacks some. The sample has around 54,000 clones; roughly 85% are singletons. Sequencing was carried out using PBMCs. This TCR was recovered from a woman aged 18-29 years in good health and CMV-seronegative. V usage is TRBV4-2 and J usage is TRBJ1-1, with D possibly being TRBD1 (6 bases). The CDR3 nucleotides read TGTGCCAGCAGCCAAGATTGGACAGAGAACACTGAAGCTTTCTTT. This gives the protein CASSQDWTENTEAFF.